These 30 T cell receptor beta chains were sequenced from one sample in a study of T cells in localized non-small cell lung cancer. Using immunoSEQ multiplex PCR, the repertoire was profiled, and TCRdb retains in-frame clones only, with some absent. The sample carries some 30,000 clones, about nine tenths recorded once. The sequences come from PBMCs, collected before any cancer treatment. The receptors were gathered from a man aged 35-75 years with stage II lung adenocarcinoma.

V is TRBV2 and J is TRBJ1-2; maybe TRBD1 (5 bases). The CDR3 extends over 15 amino acids. Between the trimmed V and J ends, which lost 5 bases and 0 bases, there was a span of 13 bases. CDR1 is SNHLY and CDR2 is FYNNEI in the germline V gene. CDR3 sequence: CASSWDRLANYGYTF. The CDR3 DNA reads TGTGCCAGCAGTTGGGACCGCCTAGCTAACTATGGCTACACCTTC.

The chain is built from TRBV28 and TRBJ2-1; D unresolved. CDR1 and CDR2 (germline): MDHEN, SYDVKM. The CDR3 consists of 12 residues. V was shortened by 1 base and J by 9 bases, with 7 bases between the two germline ends. CDR3 sequence reads: CASSLFVGEQFF. CDR3 nucleotides: TGTGCCAGCAGTTTATTCGTCGGTGAGCAGTTCTTC.

This clone turned up a few times. Additional DNA sequences in this sample encode the identical CDR3. The CDR3 loop reads CASSVEGGNTIYF. As DNA, the CDR3 is TGTGCCAGCAGCGTAGAAGGTGGAAACACCATATATTTT. The chain combines TRBV9 with TRBJ1-3, with D unclear. The CDR3 contains 13 residues. Germline assignment: CDR1 SGDLS and CDR2 YYNGEE. V shed 0 bases and J shed 3 bases, with 4 bases lying between them.

The table lists this clone with a count of one. V is TRBV4-3 and J is TRBJ2-3, with 12 nucleotides matching TRBD2. CDR1 and CDR2 (germline): LGHNA, YSLEER. The CDR3 has 17 residues. V gave up 2 bases and J gave up 8 bases; unmatched junction bases: 11. CDR3 protein: CASSQRLDASGRVTQYF. The CDR3 bases are TGCGCCAGCAGCCAACGGTTGGATGCTAGCGGGAGGGTTACGCAGTATTTT.

In the case of this clone: Germline is not matched at one junction end, which may reflect a read error. The same CDR3 is also encoded by other DNA sequences in this sample. The chain joins TRBV5-1 to TRBJ1-4, with 7 bases identical to TRBD1. Germline loops: CDR1 SGHRS, CDR2 YFSETQ. The CDR3 consists of 15 residues. The CDR3 loop reads CASSIQGGNNEKLFF. The CDR3 DNA reads TGCGCCAGCAGCATCCAGGGGGGGAATAATGAAAAACTGTTCTTT. Drawing the rest from reference TRBV5-1 and TRBJ1-4, the complete variable domain is KAGVTQTPRYLIKTRGQQVTLSCSPISGHRSVSWYQQTPGQGLQFLFEYFSETQRNKGNFPGRFSGRQFSNSRSEMNVSTLELGDSALYLCASSIQGGNNEKLFFGSGTQLSVL.

The chain uses TRBV28 and TRBJ1-2; D unresolved. The CDR3 totals 13 residues. The V gene lost 6 bases and the J gene lost 10 bases, with 18 bases spanning the gap. Germline CDR1 is MDHEN and CDR2 is SYDVKM. CDR3 nucleotides: TGTGCCAGCAGCCTCTCGCCCACGAGGGCCTACACCTTC. Its protein product is CASSLSPTRAYTF.

In the case of this clone: Other DNA sequences from this sample encode an identical CDR3 as well. The genes are TRBV28 and TRBJ1-3, with D tentatively TRBD1 (5 bases). The V end was cut by 2 bases, the J end by 0 bases, with 8 bases between. CDR3 length equals 15 residues. The germline V gene has CDR1 MDHEN and CDR2 SYDVKM. The DNA of the CDR3 is TGTGCCAGCAGTTTAGGACACCTCTCTGGAAACACCATATATTTT. Its translation: CASSLGHLSGNTIYF.

The J gene is TRBJ2-7, the V gene TRBV10-2, with 8 bases fitting TRBD2. This CDR3 comprises 15 residues. After removal of 2 bases from V and 7 bases from J, the junction contained 10 bases not matched to a gene. CDR1 and CDR2 (germline): WSHSY, SAAADI. CDR3 region: CASSEPGLGVREQYF. The CDR3, as DNA: TGCGCCAGCAGTGAGCCGGGACTAGGAGTGAGGGAGCAGTACTTC.

CDR3 residues: CASSQFRGPRTDTQYF. As DNA, the CDR3 is TGTGCCAGCAGCCAATTTAGGGGTCCGCGCACAGATACGCAGTATTTT. V usage is TRBV14 and J usage is TRBJ2-3; a possible D gene is TRBD1 (5 bases). Trimming removed 2 bases from V and 1 base from J, with 13 bases in between. Germline-derived CDR1 and CDR2 are SGHDN and FVKESK. This CDR3 region has 16 residues.

V usage is TRBV6-5 and J usage is TRBJ2-7; D is undetermined. Trimming removed 6 bases at V and 7 bases at J, with 16 bases between. This CDR3 region has 13 residues. In germline, CDR1 is MNHEY, CDR2 SVGAGI. Here the CDR3 reads CASRIPNSNEQYF. The DNA for the CDR3 is TGTGCCAGCAGGATCCCCAATTCTAATGAGCAGTACTTC.

The rearrangement uses TRBV5-1 and TRBJ1-5, with 11 bases aligning to TRBD1. CDR1 SGHRS and CDR2 YFSETQ come from the germline V gene. V shed 3 bases and J 6 bases; nucleotides not matched to a gene: 8. This CDR3 region has 16 residues. CDR3 loop: CASSSDGTGGGQPQHF. Written as DNA, the CDR3 is TGCGCCAGCAGCTCCGACGGGACAGGGGGAGGTCAGCCCCAGCATTTT.

This clone was picked up a small number of times. The chain is built from TRBV19 and TRBJ2-1; no definite D call. V was trimmed by 5 bases and J by 7 bases, leaving 15 bases between them. The CDR3 is 14 residues long. The V gene's germline CDR1 is LNHDA and CDR2 SQIVND (reference sequence). The CDR3: CASSLTRASNEQFF. The CDR3 coding sequence is TGTGCCAGTAGTCTAACCCGGGCTAGTAATGAGCAGTTCTTC.

This chain connects TRBV19 to TRBJ1-3, with unresolved D. CDR1 is LNHDA, CDR2 SQIVND, per germline (reference sequence). The CDR3 runs 15 residues. With 3 bases removed from V and 0 bases from J, the gap between germline ends came to 9 bases. CDR3 protein: CASSMARTSGNTIYF. The CDR3 nucleotides read TGTGCCAGTAGTATGGCCAGGACCTCTGGAAACACCATATATTTT.

The genes are TRBV4-3 and TRBJ2-1; TRBD2 matches 11 bases. CDR3 length: 15 residues. V shed 0 bases, J shed 9 bases, and the junction held 4 bases outside the gene matches. Germline V gene sequence: CDR1 LGHNA, CDR2 YSLEER. CDR3 coding DNA: TGCGCCAGCAGCCAAGATAGCGGGAGGGGAATTGAGCAGTTCTTC. Translation gives CASSQDSGRGIEQFF.

The V call is TRBV5-1, the J call TRBJ2-7; TRBD1 aligns across 7 bases. Trimming at V came to 3 bases and at J to 0 bases, leaving 3 bases not matched to a gene. Germline values: CDR1 SGHRS, CDR2 YFSETQ. This CDR3 region has 14 residues. CDR3 residues: CASSWTGISYEQYF. The CDR3 bases are TGCGCCAGCAGCTGGACAGGTATCTCCTACGAGCAGTACTTC.

This clone was seen just once. The chain combines TRBV4-1 with TRBJ2-7; 11 bases fit TRBD2. Trimming removed 2 bases from V and 0 bases from J; junction bases left unmatched: 0. Germline V lookup: CDR1 MGHRA, CDR2 YSYEKL. The CDR3 runs 15 residues. The CDR3 spells CASSQLAGGSYEQYF. The CDR3 DNA follows: TGCGCCAGCAGCCAACTAGCGGGAGGCTCCTACGAGCAGTACTTC.

The V gene is TRBV5-4, the J gene TRBJ1-1; 7 bases agree with TRBD1. CDR3 length equals 15 residues. Germline CDR1 is SGHNT and CDR2 is YYREEE (reference sequence). V shed 4 bases and J 5 bases; nucleotides not matched to a gene: 11. CDR3 in amino acids: CASSPRQGGWTEAFF. CDR3 DNA: TGTGCCAGCAGCCCCCGACAGGGAGGCTGGACTGAAGCTTTCTTT.

The V call is TRBV28, the J call TRBJ2-7; weak D call: TRBD1 (6 bases). Germline V gene lookup returns CDR1 MDHEN and CDR2 SYDVKM. The V and J ends lost 4 bases and 9 bases respectively, with 19 bases between them. The CDR3 contains 14 residues. The CDR3 region is CASSSPGTLHGQYF. CDR3 bases: TGTGCCAGCAGTTCTCCCGGGACACTTCATGGGCAGTACTTC.

The V call is TRBV16, the J call TRBJ1-2, with 10 bases lining up with TRBD1. CDR1 KGHSY and CDR2 FQNENV come from the germline V gene. The J segment lost 8 bases and the V segment lost 6 bases, leaving 6 bases of the junction unmatched. The CDR3 runs 13 residues. CDR3 loop: CASRRQGAKGYTF. The CDR3 DNA reads TGTGCCAGCAGACGACAGGGGGCGAAAGGCTACACCTTC.

This clone is classed as large. V gene TRBV27 combines with J gene TRBJ2-7, with 7 positions matching TRBD1. Germline lookup yields CDR1 MNHEY and CDR2 SMNVEV (reference sequence). V shed 4 bases and J 4 bases; nucleotides not matched to a gene: 4. The CDR3 length is 13 residues. The CDR3: CASSSYRGYEQYF. The CDR3 bases are TGTGCCAGCAGTTCTTACAGGGGTTACGAGCAGTACTTC.

The chain has TRBV11-2 and TRBJ1-2; D not resolved. The CDR3 is 15 residues long. Germline V gene sequence: CDR1 SGHAT, CDR2 FQNNGV. With 0 bases removed from V and 0 bases from J, the gap between germline ends came to 8 bases. CDR3 residues: CASSLDLTTNYGYTF. In DNA, the CDR3 is TGTGCCAGCAGCTTAGATCTCACAACTAACTATGGCTACACCTTC. The entire variable domain, with the rest obtained from reference TRBV11-2 and TRBJ1-2, is as follows: EAGVAQSPRYKIIEKRQSVAFWCNPISGHATLYWYQQILGQGPKLLIQFQNNGVVDDSQLPKDRFSAERLKGVDSTLKIQPAKLEDSAVYLCASSLDLTTNYGYTFGSGTRLTVV.

The CDR3 DNA sequence: TGTGCCAGCAGCTGGACAGGGGGCAGGGACTATGGCTACACCTTC. Its protein is CASSWTGGRDYGYTF. V is TRBV7-2 and J is TRBJ1-2; 11 nucleotides line up with TRBD1. Germline V gives CDR1 SGHTA, CDR2 FQGNSA. The CDR3 has 15 amino acids. V shed 4 bases, J shed 3 bases, and the junction held 4 bases outside the gene matches.

This chain connects TRBV10-2 to TRBJ2-7; no reliable D call. V was cut by 0 bases and J by 2 bases, with 11 bases left in between. Germline V gene sequence: CDR1 WSHSY, CDR2 SAAADI. The CDR3 loop spans 15 amino acids. The CDR3 nucleotides read TGCGCCAGCAGTGAGTCGAGGTACCGTACCTACGAGCAGTACTTC. It yields the protein CASSESRYRTYEQYF.

This chain links TRBV28 with TRBJ2-3; D gene unclear. Germline values: CDR1 MDHEN, CDR2 SYDVKM. With 3 bases removed from V and 0 bases from J, the gap between germline ends came to 10 bases. The CDR3 is 15 amino acids. The DNA for the CDR3 is TGTGCCAGCAGTTTTATGAGCGCCAGCACAGATACGCAGTATTTT. This codes for CASSFMSASTDTQYF. Supplemented by reference TRBV28 and TRBJ2-3, the full variable domain reads DVKVTQSSRYLVKRTGEKVFLECVQDMDHENMFWYRQDPGLGLRLIYFSYDVKMKEKGDIPEGYSVSREKKERFSLILESASTNQTSMYLCASSFMSASTDTQYFGPGTRLTVL.

The V and J genes are TRBV28 and TRBJ2-1; D gene ambiguous. Germline CDR1 reads MDHEN; CDR2 reads SYDVKM. Trimming took off 6 bases at V and 9 bases at J, with 12 bases between the two ends. This CDR3 is built from 12 residues. CDR3 in DNA: TGTGCCAGCAGCCCACCTCGGTCTGAGCAGTTCTTC. It encodes CASSPPRSEQFF.

The chain employs TRBV7-2 and TRBJ2-7; D is ambiguous. Trimming stripped 2 bases from V and 9 bases from J, with 17 bases between. This CDR3 spans 14 amino acids. From germline, CDR1 is SGHTA and CDR2 FQGNSA. DNA of the CDR3: TGTGCCAGCAGCTTAAGTGCGGACCGACGAGGGCAGTACTTC. Amino acid sequence: CASSLSADRRGQYF.

V is TRBV4-2 and J is TRBJ2-5, with D unclear. The CDR3 has 13 residues. V lost 2 bases, J lost 1 base, and 5 bases lay in between. In germline, CDR1 is LGHNA, CDR2 YNFKEQ. The DNA for the CDR3 is TGTGCCAGCAGCCAAAGGGCCCAAGAGACCCAGTACTTC. It yields the protein CASSQRAQETQYF.

This sequence joins TRBV30 and TRBJ2-7; the D call may be TRBD1 or TRBD2 (5 bases each). Germline V lookup: CDR1 GTSNPN, CDR2 SVGIG (reference sequence). The CDR3 has 13 residues. V was cut by 3 bases and J by 11 bases, with 20 bases left in between. CDR3 loop: CAWSFTGRDLEYF. CDR3 bases: TGTGCCTGGAGCTTCACAGGTCGGGACCTGGAGTACTTC.

The chain combines TRBV6-6 with TRBJ2-5, with D tentatively TRBD2 (5 bases). The germline CDR1 and CDR2 sequences are MNHNY and SVGAGI (reference sequence). Trimming left V 2 bases short and J 3 bases short, with 10 bases between. This CDR3 spans 14 amino acids. As DNA, the CDR3 is TGTGCCAGCAGTTACGCGGGCCTTAAAGAGACCCAGTACTTC. Translated, it gives CASSYAGLKETQYF.

CDR3 DNA: TGTGCCAGCAGCTTAGACGGACAGGGGGACGAGCAGTACTTC. The encoded protein is CASSLDGQGDEQYF. The rearrangement joins TRBV11-2 to TRBJ2-7, with 10 bases matching TRBD1. The germline V gene encodes CDR1 SGHAT and CDR2 FQNNGV. The CDR3 is made up of 14 amino acids. J gave up 5 bases and V 0 bases, and 1 base lay outside the gene matches.